This T cell receptor (beta chain) emerged from a study of technical replicates of blood from several donors. Profiling relied on immunoSEQ multiplex PCR, and the TCRdb table lists in-frame clones only, not all of them. This table holds some 64,000 clones, approximately 84% found once. With V trimmed by 5 bases and J by 8 bases, 15 bases remained unmatched. Germline CDR1 is MNHEY and CDR2 is SMNVEV (reference sequence). The CDR3 has 16 amino acids. Sequencing was performed on PBMCs. The J gene is TRBJ2-4, the V gene TRBV27; 7 bases match TRBD2. This receptor was obtained from a human donor in good health. Some clones in this sample may be carry-over from other donors' samples. CDR3 region: CASSPRLATWIDIQYF. The CDR3 region has the DNA TGTGCCAGCAGTCCCCGACTAGCAACTTGGATTGACATTCAGTACTTC.